The clone carrying this TCR beta chain was seen at least ten times. The data were obtained in a study of identical twins. The CDR3 runs to 14 residues. V gave up 3 bases and J gave up 2 bases, with 14 bases separating them. The germline gives CDR1 DFQATT, CDR2 SNEGSKA (reference sequence). TCRdb passed the 5' RACE reads through MiXCR, listing each CDR3 protein once. The table has over 600,000 distinct CDR3 sequences, 21% seen once. A further study also used this sample, focusing on T cells expressing NK-cell markers.

The rearrangement uses TRBV20-1 and TRBJ2-7, with D tentatively TRBD2 (7 bases). This clonotype originated in a woman younger than 35 in good health. The specimen was PBMCs. In nucleotides, the CDR3 is TGCAGTGCTAGTCTCCGGGGGGCTACCTACGAGCAGTACTTC. This sequence encodes CSASLRGATYEQYF.